This T cell receptor beta chain was captured in a study of blood T cell repertoires in COVID-19. CDR3 length equals 15 residues. From germline, CDR1 is SGHRS and CDR2 YFSETQ. The V and J ends lost 3 bases and 8 bases, in that order; junction bases with no gene match: 9. The data were produced by immunoSEQ multiplex PCR, yet TCRdb's version contains in-frame clones alone and is incomplete. The sample carries hundreds of thousands of clones, roughly 84% recorded once. The sequence derives from a woman aged 25 to 39 who had recovered from COVID-19. Source material: PBMCs or T cells enriched from blood (not recorded which). This chain links TRBV5-1 with TRBJ2-1; 9 nucleotides match TRBD1. CDR3 loop: CASSSPGQGFYEQFF. The CDR3 DNA sequence: TGCGCCAGCAGCTCTCCGGGACAGGGATTCTATGAGCAGTTCTTC.